This is a list of T cell receptor beta chains from one sample in a study of vaccination and CD4 T cells after COVID-19. TCRdb re-analysed the PCR reads in MiXCR, keeping a single row per CDR3 protein. The table records under 9,500 distinct CDR3 sequences, approximately 52% of them present only once. No antigen is known for these receptors. The sequencing input was CD4+ T cells from blood, cultured in vitro. Source of these receptors: a human donor who had recovered from COVID-19. Each CDR3 is given with its conserved first and last residue. Fields, in order: V gene, clone size, J gene, D gene, CDR3 protein, CDR3 DNA. D genes are given only for firm matches. Size is omitted from some rows. Given values are once, few, many or a class for expanded clones.

V gene: TRBV6-2/TRBV6-3
clone size: .
J gene: TRBJ1-1
D gene: .
CDR3 protein: CASSLGGNTEAFF
CDR3 DNA: TGTGCCAGCAGCCTAGGGGGGAACACTGAAGCTTTCTTT

V gene: TRBV6-5
clone size: .
J gene: TRBJ1-2
D gene: .
CDR3 protein: CASSSAPTVGYGYTF
CDR3 DNA: TGTGCCAGCAGTTCCGCCCCGACAGTCGGCTATGGCTACACCTTC

V gene: TRBV12-3/TRBV12-4
clone size: .
J gene: TRBJ2-2
D gene: TRBD1
CDR3 protein: CASSLAGGQGLTGELFF
CDR3 DNA: TGTGCCAGCAGTTTAGCGGGGGGACAGGGATTAACCGGGGAGCTGTTTTTT

V gene: TRBV19
clone size: .
J gene: TRBJ1-1
D gene: TRBD1
CDR3 protein: CASSGSGQIGPEAFF
CDR3 DNA: TGTGCCAGTAGTGGCTCGGGACAGATCGGGCCTGAAGCTTTCTTT

V gene: TRBV27
clone size: .
J gene: TRBJ1-4
D gene: TRBD1
CDR3 protein: CASSLWGTGGTNEKLFF
CDR3 DNA: TGTGCCAGCAGTTTATGGGGGACAGGGGGGACTAATGAAAAACTGTTTTTT

V gene: TRBV12-3/TRBV12-4
clone size: once
J gene: TRBJ2-5
D gene: TRBD2
CDR3 protein: CASSFFLAGGVETQYF
CDR3 DNA: TGTGCCAGCAGTTTCTTTCTAGCGGGGGGCGTGGAGACCCAGTACTTC

V gene: TRBV9
clone size: few
J gene: TRBJ2-4
D gene: TRBD1
CDR3 protein: CASSVGTGSKNIQYF
CDR3 DNA: TGTGCCAGCAGCGTTGGGACAGGGTCCAAAAACATTCAGTACTTC

V gene: TRBV20-1
clone size: few
J gene: TRBJ1-6
D gene: .
CDR3 protein: CSARGVTGKNSPLHF
CDR3 DNA: TGCAGTGCTAGGGGAGTGACAGGAAAAAATTCACCCCTCCACTTT

V gene: TRBV6-1
clone size: .
J gene: TRBJ2-3
D gene: TRBD2
CDR3 protein: CASSPRSGRATDTQYF
CDR3 DNA: TGTGCCAGCAGTCCGAGGAGCGGGAGGGCCACAGATACGCAGTATTTT

V gene: TRBV7-2
clone size: .
J gene: TRBJ2-2
D gene: TRBD1
CDR3 protein: CASSFGTANTGELFF
CDR3 DNA: TGTGCCAGCAGTTTTGGGACAGCCAACACCGGGGAGCTGTTTTTT

V gene: TRBV19
clone size: .
J gene: TRBJ2-2
D gene: TRBD1
CDR3 protein: CASSVGTETGELFF
CDR3 DNA: TGTGCCAGTAGTGTCGGGACAGAAACCGGGGAGCTGTTTTTT

V gene: TRBV9
clone size: .
J gene: TRBJ1-6
D gene: .
CDR3 protein: CASSGDTSSYNSPLHF
CDR3 DNA: TGTGCCAGCAGCGGGGATACCAGCTCCTATAATTCACCCCTCCACTTT

V gene: TRBV7-9
clone size: few
J gene: TRBJ1-1
D gene: .
CDR3 protein: CASSLGAPAFF
CDR3 DNA: TGTGCCAGCAGCTTAGGGGCCCCAGCTTTCTTT

V gene: TRBV10-3
clone size: few
J gene: TRBJ1-1
D gene: TRBD1
CDR3 protein: CATRGGTDTEAFF
CDR3 DNA: TGTGCCACCAGGGGGGGGACAGACACTGAAGCTTTCTTT

V gene: TRBV14
clone size: .
J gene: TRBJ1-2
D gene: .
CDR3 protein: CASNQHSWDTF
CDR3 DNA: TGTGCCAGCAACCAACATAGTTGGGACACCTTC

V gene: TRBV2
clone size: few
J gene: TRBJ1-5
D gene: TRBD1
CDR3 protein: CASSRQGLGQPQHF
CDR3 DNA: TGTGCCAGCAGCCGACAGGGGTTAGGTCAGCCCCAGCATTTT

V gene: TRBV20-1
clone size: .
J gene: TRBJ2-1
D gene: TRBD2
CDR3 protein: CSARRGLAGGNEQFF
CDR3 DNA: TGCAGTGCTAGACGAGGACTAGCGGGGGGCAATGAGCAGTTCTTC

V gene: TRBV2
clone size: .
J gene: TRBJ2-7
D gene: .
CDR3 protein: CASSESPQGRNEQYF
CDR3 DNA: TGTGCCAGCAGTGAAAGCCCCCAGGGGAGGAACGAGCAGTACTTC

V gene: TRBV20-1
clone size: few
J gene: TRBJ1-1
D gene: .
CDR3 protein: CSAKGGGATEAFF
CDR3 DNA: TGCAGTGCTAAGGGGGGGGGCGCGACTGAAGCTTTCTTT

V gene: TRBV4-1
clone size: .
J gene: TRBJ1-5
D gene: .
CDR3 protein: CASSQGRGSNQPQHF
CDR3 DNA: TGCGCCAGCAGCCAAGGCCGGGGTAGTAATCAGCCCCAGCATTTT

V gene: TRBV19
clone size: .
J gene: TRBJ2-3
D gene: TRBD2
CDR3 protein: CATTWFAGGIDTQYF
CDR3 DNA: TGTGCCACCACTTGGTTCGCGGGGGGGATAGATACGCAGTATTTT

V gene: TRBV20-1
clone size: once
J gene: TRBJ2-3
D gene: TRBD1
CDR3 protein: CSVARDRGLTDTQYF
CDR3 DNA: TGCAGTGTTGCCCGGGACAGGGGTTTGACAGATACGCAGTATTTT

V gene: TRBV15
clone size: few
J gene: TRBJ1-5
D gene: TRBD1
CDR3 protein: CATSTPGQELYSNQPQHF
CDR3 DNA: TGTGCCACCAGCACGCCGGGACAGGAGCTTTATAGCAATCAGCCCCAGCATTTT

V gene: TRBV7-2
clone size: few
J gene: TRBJ2-7
D gene: TRBD1
CDR3 protein: CASSFGTDYEQYF
CDR3 DNA: TGTGCCAGCAGCTTCGGGACAGACTACGAGCAGTACTTC

V gene: TRBV28
clone size: .
J gene: TRBJ2-1
D gene: .
CDR3 protein: CASSLLGEQFF
CDR3 DNA: TGTGCCAGCAGTTTATTAGGCGAGCAGTTCTTC

V gene: TRBV27
clone size: .
J gene: TRBJ2-3
D gene: .
CDR3 protein: CASSQQGGLNTQYF
CDR3 DNA: TGTGCCAGCAGCCAGCAGGGGGGGCTCAATACGCAGTATTTT

V gene: TRBV5-4
clone size: .
J gene: TRBJ1-2
D gene: .
CDR3 protein: CASSFQPGYGYTF
CDR3 DNA: TGTGCCAGCAGCTTCCAACCGGGGTATGGCTACACCTTC

V gene: TRBV7-6
clone size: medium-sized
J gene: TRBJ2-3
D gene: .
CDR3 protein: CASSSPSGADTQYF
CDR3 DNA: TGTGCCAGCAGCTCTCCTTCGGGGGCAGATACGCAGTATTTT

V gene: TRBV7-3
clone size: few
J gene: TRBJ2-2
D gene: .
CDR3 protein: CASSLTVGLNSGELFF
CDR3 DNA: TGTGCCAGCAGCTTAACAGTGGGCCTCAATTCCGGGGAGCTGTTTTTT

V gene: TRBV10-3
clone size: .
J gene: TRBJ2-3
D gene: TRBD2
CDR3 protein: CAIIASGRPGKDTQYF
CDR3 DNA: TGTGCCATCATCGCGAGCGGGAGGCCGGGGAAGGATACGCAGTATTTT

V gene: TRBV6-5
clone size: .
J gene: TRBJ1-2
D gene: .
CDR3 protein: CASSSGLYGYTF
CDR3 DNA: TGTGCCAGCAGTTCAGGGCTCTATGGCTACACCTTC

V gene: TRBV25-1
clone size: .
J gene: TRBJ1-2
D gene: .
CDR3 protein: CASRGPSGRGKGYGYTF
CDR3 DNA: TGTGCCAGCAGGGGGCCTAGTGGCAGGGGTAAAGGTTATGGCTACACCTTC

V gene: TRBV20-1
clone size: .
J gene: TRBJ1-1
D gene: .
CDR3 protein: CSPSGRGAEAFF
CDR3 DNA: TGCAGTCCCAGTGGGAGGGGGGCTGAAGCTTTCTTT

V gene: TRBV6-2/TRBV6-3
clone size: .
J gene: TRBJ1-2
D gene: .
CDR3 protein: CASSPNYGYTF
CDR3 DNA: TGTGCCAGCAGTCCAAACTATGGCTACACCTTC

V gene: TRBV27
clone size: .
J gene: TRBJ2-3
D gene: .
CDR3 protein: CASRSRDRTFTDTQYF
CDR3 DNA: TGTGCCAGCAGGAGCCGGGACCGAACTTTCACAGATACGCAGTATTTT

V gene: TRBV19
clone size: .
J gene: TRBJ2-3
D gene: TRBD2
CDR3 protein: CASSSGLGGDTQYF
CDR3 DNA: TGTGCCAGTAGTTCGGGACTAGGGGGGGATACGCAGTATTTT

V gene: TRBV5-4
clone size: .
J gene: TRBJ2-1
D gene: TRBD2
CDR3 protein: CASSSDMTGTWRGGRLYNEQFF
CDR3 DNA: TGTGCCAGCAGCTCTGACATGACCGGGACATGGAGGGGCGGGAGGCTTTACAATGAGCAGTTCTTC

V gene: TRBV28
clone size: .
J gene: TRBJ1-3
D gene: .
CDR3 protein: CASSFGFWNTIYF
CDR3 DNA: TGTGCCAGCAGTTTTGGGTTTTGGAACACCATATATTTT

V gene: TRBV20-1
clone size: .
J gene: TRBJ2-7
D gene: .
CDR3 protein: CSGGWASEQYF
CDR3 DNA: TGCAGTGGTGGATGGGCAAGCGAGCAGTACTTC

V gene: TRBV7-9
clone size: .
J gene: TRBJ1-3
D gene: .
CDR3 protein: CASSWDGLNTIYF
CDR3 DNA: TGTGCCAGCAGCTGGGACGGACTGAACACCATATATTTT

V gene: TRBV5-1
clone size: .
J gene: TRBJ1-6
D gene: .
CDR3 protein: CASSWGDTNNSPLHF
CDR3 DNA: TGCGCCAGCAGCTGGGGCGACACTAATAATTCACCCCTCCACTTT

V gene: TRBV12-3/TRBV12-4
clone size: .
J gene: TRBJ1-1
D gene: .
CDR3 protein: CASGQGTEAFF
CDR3 DNA: TGTGCCAGCGGGCAGGGCACTGAAGCTTTCTTT

V gene: TRBV12-3/TRBV12-4
clone size: few
J gene: TRBJ2-3
D gene: .
CDR3 protein: CASSLRGGDTQYF
CDR3 DNA: TGTGCCAGCAGTTTAAGGGGTGGAGATACGCAGTATTTT

V gene: TRBV2
clone size: .
J gene: TRBJ1-1
D gene: TRBD1
CDR3 protein: CASRETSGGGGTEAFF
CDR3 DNA: TGTGCCAGCAGAGAGACATCAGGGGGCGGGGGCACTGAAGCTTTCTTT

V gene: TRBV7-8
clone size: .
J gene: TRBJ1-5
D gene: .
CDR3 protein: CASSLTGRRNQPQHF
CDR3 DNA: TGTGCCAGCAGCTTAACGGGGAGACGGAATCAGCCCCAGCATTTT

V gene: TRBV11-3
clone size: .
J gene: TRBJ2-7
D gene: .
CDR3 protein: CASSTSTDYEQYF
CDR3 DNA: TGTGCCAGCAGCACCTCAACAGATTACGAGCAGTACTTC

V gene: TRBV12-3/TRBV12-4
clone size: .
J gene: TRBJ2-7
D gene: .
CDR3 protein: CASRRGGGESGYEQYF
CDR3 DNA: TGTGCCAGCAGGAGGGGAGGGGGCGAGAGTGGCTACGAGCAGTACTTC

V gene: TRBV2
clone size: medium-sized
J gene: TRBJ1-6
D gene: .
CDR3 protein: CASSVTVGGSPLHF
CDR3 DNA: TGTGCCAGCAGTGTTACAGTGGGTGGATCACCCCTCCACTTT